Listed below are T cell receptor beta chains from one sample, sequenced in a study of tumor-infiltrating lymphocytes in primary liver carcinoma. TCRdb ran MiXCR on the multiplex PCR reads and lists one entry per CDR3 protein. Counted here are 75,000 to 80,000 distinct CDR3 sequences, under 75% occurring once; the ten biggest clones make up more than 25%. Sequences were obtained from tumor-adjacent normal liver tissue. The receptors originated from a middle-aged man with primary liver carcinoma and hepatitis B virus infection. Each CDR3 is given without its conserved first and last residue. D genes are given only for firm matches.

d_gene	j_gene	v_gene	CDR3aa
NA	TRBJ1-3	TRBV5-6	ASSSKGFSSGNTIY
NA	TRBJ2-7	TRBV6-5	ATLTIGLSYEQY
NA	TRBJ2-5	TRBV6-5	ASSYSGWGQEAQY
NA	TRBJ2-2	TRBV13	ASTFDQFGTGELF
NA	TRBJ2-5	TRBV4-1	ASSQIGETQY
TRBD1	TRBJ2-5	TRBV28	ASSPGQGERETQY
NA	TRBJ1-5	TRBV10-3	AVSESREQPQH
NA	TRBJ1-4	TRBV10-3	AISDGARNEKLF
TRBD2	TRBJ2-3	TRBV4-2	ASSQEALLAGATDTQY
NA	TRBJ2-2	TRBV4-3	ASGQDYWPEAGELF
TRBD1	TRBJ2-5	TRBV5-4	ASSLWGRQGQEAQY
NA	TRBJ1-6	TRBV4-2	ASSQDVRSSSLH
NA	TRBJ2-7	TRBV10-1	ASSEFRLRRNEQY
NA	TRBJ2-5	TRBV19	ATKTGSQETQY
NA	TRBJ2-5	TRBV12-3/TRBV12-4	VSSLSGVETQY
NA	TRBJ2-7	TRBV6-1	ASNVSSSGSYEQY
NA	TRBJ2-1	TRBV5-1	ASTGTTHNEQF
NA	TRBJ2-7	TRBV29-1	SVDEERDGSNEQY
TRBD1	TRBJ1-2	TRBV20-1	SADRGYDYT
NA	TRBJ1-2	TRBV6-5	TSSPQGTANYGYT
NA	TRBJ2-1	TRBV7-8	ASSPLGGSGISYNEQF
NA	TRBJ2-7	TRBV6-5	VSRVAGAPYEQY
TRBD1	TRBJ1-1	TRBV4-1	ASNRETGLMNTEAF
NA	TRBJ1-3	TRBV5-5	GSSSTPRDSRFAGNTIY
NA	TRBJ2-5	TRBV6-1	ASRKTQY
TRBD1	TRBJ1-2	TRBV29-1	NMGQASSYT
TRBD2	TRBJ2-7	TRBV4-2	ASSGKLGLAGGPHEQY
NA	TRBJ1-1	TRBV5-5	ANTHRENTEAI
NA	TRBJ2-7	TRBV6-1	ASRRLGRVHYEQY
TRBD2	TRBJ2-3	TRBV4-3	ASSQQGLAGATDTHY
NA	TRBJ2-5	TRBV28	ASSKPGLQEETQY
TRBD1	TRBJ1-1	TRBV13	ASSAGTGGTGAF
TRBD1	TRBJ2-7	TRBV7-9	ASSLSGGTLGEQY
NA	TRBJ2-6	TRBV6-5	ANSMSGANVLT
NA	TRBJ1-1	TRBV7-3	ASSLTVNTEAF
NA	TRBJ1-1	TRBV28	ASSFSLKGLNTEAF
NA	TRBJ2-6	TRBV6-5	ASSYSGSNSGANVLT
TRBD2	TRBJ2-7	TRBV6-2/TRBV6-3	AGSYGAGAWYEQY
NA	TRBJ2-1	TRBV10-1	ASSPGTTGYNEQF
TRBD1	TRBJ1-1	TRBV6-6	ASGTGGTTETS
TRBD2	TRBJ2-1	TRBV11-2	VSSLELLAGVNEQL
NA	TRBJ2-5	TRBV5-5	ASSLRPRGNLGEAQY
TRBD2	TRBJ2-5	TRBV11-2	ASGSDPWSSGRGGTQY